This is a list of T cell receptor beta chains from one sample in a study of cytomegalovirus exposure and HLA in healthy donors. Generated by immunoSEQ multiplex PCR, the TCRdb table keeps only in-frame clones and is missing some. The sample yields approximately 70,000 clones, roughly four fifths seen once. Sequenced sample: PBMCs. These TCRs come from a man aged 50 or older in good health and CMV-seronegative. Both conserved end residues are part of each CDR3. Fields, in order: D gene, V gene, J gene, clone size, CDR3 length, CDR3 protein, CDR3 DNA. A D gene is named only where the DNA matches it firmly. The size of a clone is reported for some rows only, either as once, few or many, or as a class for expanded clones.

TRBD1	TRBV27	TRBJ1-1	NA	15	CASSLHGQVGTEAFF	TGTGCCAGCAGTCTCCACGGACAGGTAGGGACTGAAGCTTTCTTT
NA	TRBV19	TRBJ1-1	NA	13	CASTSTGWAGAFF	TGTGCCAGTACCTCCACAGGGTGGGCTGGGGCTTTCTTT
NA	TRBV6-1	TRBJ2-3	NA	11	CASSAKDTQYF	TGTGCCAGCAGTGCCAAAGATACGCAGTATTTT
TRBD1	TRBV14	TRBJ2-7	NA	15	CASSRPGQGVYEQYF	TGTGCCAGCAGCCGGCCCGGACAGGGGGTCTACGAGCAGTACTTC
NA	TRBV2	TRBJ2-3	NA	15	CASSRLQTGTDTQYF	TGTGCCAGCAGCCGACTTCAAACGGGCACAGATACGCAGTATTTT
NA	TRBV2	TRBJ1-5	NA	13	CASSRRFSQPQHF	TGTGCCAGCAGCCGGAGATTTTCGCAGCCCCAGCATTTT
NA	TRBV6-5	TRBJ2-7	NA	13	CASSRDKRDEQYF	TGTGCCAGCAGCCGGGACAAACGAGACGAGCAGTACTTC
NA	TRBV28	TRBJ2-7	NA	18	CASSLYSRGAGRSYEQYF	TGTGCCAGCAGTTTATACTCTAGGGGCGCAGGTCGGTCTTACGAGCAGTACTTC
NA	TRBV15	TRBJ1-1	NA	13	CATSLDRNTEAFF	TGTGCCACCAGCCTGGACAGGAACACTGAAGCTTTCTTT
TRBD2	TRBV30	TRBJ2-1	once	17	CAWSNRGLAGGYVEQFF	TGTGCCTGGAGTAATAGGGGTTTAGCGGGGGGATACGTTGAGCAGTTCTTC
NA	TRBV20-1	TRBJ1-2	NA	11	CSANQGGGYTF	TGCAGTGCTAACCAGGGTGGTGGCTACACCTTC
TRBD1	TRBV7-2	TRBJ1-2	few	15	CASSARRQGAGGYTF	TGTGCCAGCAGCGCCAGGCGACAGGGGGCAGGGGGCTACACCTTC
NA	TRBV27	TRBJ2-5	NA	13	CASRGHLQETQYF	TGTGCCAGCAGGGGACACCTACAAGAGACCCAGTACTTC
NA	TRBV28	TRBJ2-7	NA	13	CASSLDGTYEQYF	TGTGCCAGCAGCCTCGACGGGACCTACGAGCAGTACTTC
NA	TRBV9	TRBJ2-1	NA	16	CASRGGGERSYNEQFF	TGTGCCAGCAGAGGGGGAGGGGAGAGATCCTACAATGAGCAGTTCTTC
NA	TRBV4-1	TRBJ2-5	few	15	CASSQDQTSFETQYF	TGCGCCAGCAGCCAAGATCAAACTAGCTTTGAGACCCAGTACTTC
NA	TRBV7-2	TRBJ1-5	few	12	CASSFGNQPQHF	TGTGCCAGCAGCTTCGGCAATCAGCCCCAGCATTTT
TRBD1	TRBV18	TRBJ1-1	NA	13	CASSPQQGESAFF	TGTGCCAGCTCACCACAGCAGGGGGAATCGGCTTTCTTT
TRBD1	TRBV19	TRBJ1-4	NA	14	CASRVGTGYEKLFF	TGTGCCAGTCGCGTCGGGACAGGGTATGAAAAACTGTTTTTT
NA	TRBV30	TRBJ1-3	NA	15	CAWSHLGRSGNTIYF	TGTGCCTGGAGCCATCTTGGGAGATCTGGAAACACCATATATTTT
NA	TRBV10-3	TRBJ2-3	NA	14	CAISDVASTDTQYF	TGTGCCATCAGTGATGTAGCCAGCACAGATACGCAGTATTTT
TRBD1	TRBV18	TRBJ1-4	NA	17	CASSPTGQGATNEKLFF	TGTGCCAGCTCACCGACCGGACAGGGGGCAACTAATGAAAAACTGTTTTTT
NA	TRBV6-5	TRBJ1-2	few	15	CASSSSWDSPNGYTF	TGTGCCAGCAGTTCCTCCTGGGACTCTCCGAATGGCTACACCTTC
NA	TRBV2	TRBJ1-1	NA	12	CASSASGTEAFF	TGTGCCAGCAGTGCATCAGGGACTGAAGCTTTCTTT
NA	TRBV7-3	TRBJ1-5	NA	13	CASSLQSNQPQHF	TGTGCCAGCAGCTTACAGAGCAATCAGCCCCAGCATTTT
NA	TRBV25-1	TRBJ2-7	NA	13	CASRRDATYEQYF	TGTGCCAGCAGGCGGGACGCAACCTACGAGCAGTACTTC
TRBD2	TRBV7-9	TRBJ2-7	NA	13	CASSLSGGYEQYF	TGTGCCAGCAGCCTAAGCGGGGGGTACGAGCAGTACTTC
TRBD1	TRBV5-1	TRBJ1-2	NA	15	CASSNPGQGINGYTF	TGCGCCAGCAGCAACCCGGGACAGGGGATTAATGGCTACACCTTC
NA	TRBV28	TRBJ2-7	NA	14	CASSPSGPSYEQYF	TGTGCCAGCAGTCCATCAGGGCCCTCCTACGAGCAGTACTTC
TRBD2	TRBV19	TRBJ2-1	NA	13	CASRLAGSNEQFF	TGTGCCAGTCGACTAGCGGGAAGTAATGAGCAGTTCTTC
NA	TRBV30	TRBJ1-6	NA	13	CARTGSGNSPLHF	TGTGCCCGGACCGGTAGCGGAAATTCACCCCTCCACTTT
NA	TRBV4-1	TRBJ2-5	few	15	CASSQEHPTRGTQYF	TGCGCCAGCAGCCAAGAGCATCCCACGAGAGGGACCCAGTACTTC
NA	TRBV9	TRBJ1-2	once	14	CASSVGGNDYGYTF	TGTGCCAGCAGCGTAGGAGGGAACGACTATGGCTACACCTTC
TRBD1	TRBV27	TRBJ1-3	NA	13	CASSRDRGNTIYF	TGTGCCAGCAGCCGGGACAGGGGTAACACCATATATTTT
NA	TRBV6-4	TRBJ1-1	NA	13	CASRGLSGTEAFF	TGTGCCAGCAGGGGGCTGAGTGGAACTGAAGCTTTCTTT
NA	TRBV9	TRBJ1-3	NA	15	CASSVVPGGGNTIYF	TGTGCCAGCAGCGTAGTTCCGGGGGGCGGAAACACCATATATTTT
TRBD2	TRBV30	TRBJ2-2	once	16	CAWSVPSGSNTGELFF	TGTGCCTGGAGTGTACCTAGCGGCTCGAACACCGGGGAGCTGTTTTTT
NA	TRBV29-1	TRBJ2-1	once	10	CSVEVGEQFF	TGCAGCGTTGAGGTGGGCGAGCAGTTCTTC
TRBD2	TRBV19	TRBJ2-2	NA	15	CASSIGLAGSGELFF	TGTGCCAGTAGTATTGGACTAGCGGGTAGCGGGGAGCTGTTTTTT
NA	TRBV6-5	TRBJ1-5	once	14	CASSISYSNQPQHF	TGTGCCAGCAGTATTTCCTATAGCAATCAGCCCCAGCATTTT
NA	TRBV19	TRBJ2-7	NA	14	CASSQEGTSYEQYF	TGTGCCAGTAGTCAGGAGGGGACGAGCTACGAGCAGTACTTC
TRBD1	TRBV5-1	TRBJ1-2	NA	14	CASNLGQGRRGYTF	TGCGCCAGCAACCTGGGACAGGGTAGGCGCGGCTACACCTTC
NA	TRBV27	TRBJ1-6	NA	14	CASSTRDKPSPLHF	TGTGCCAGCAGTACCCGGGATAAGCCTTCACCCCTCCACTTT
NA	TRBV15	TRBJ2-7	few	15	CATSRGFSTTYEQYF	TGTGCCACCAGCAGAGGGTTCTCGACTACCTACGAGCAGTACTTC
NA	TRBV27	TRBJ1-1	NA	13	CASSLSAETEAFF	TGTGCCAGCAGTTTATCGGCGGAAACTGAAGCTTTCTTT
TRBD2	TRBV7-8	TRBJ2-5	NA	16	CASSLKAGGLQETQYF	TGTGCCAGCAGCTTAAAGGCGGGGGGGCTGCAAGAGACCCAGTACTTC
TRBD2	TRBV11-3	TRBJ2-1	NA	16	CASSPIAGAGYNEQFF	TGTGCCAGCAGCCCCATAGCGGGGGCGGGCTACAATGAGCAGTTCTTC
TRBD1	TRBV19	TRBJ2-1	NA	14	CASSKQGASNEQFF	TGTGCCAGTAGTAAACAGGGGGCATCGAATGAGCAGTTCTTC
NA	TRBV4-1	TRBJ1-5	NA	16	CASSQLQGPSNQPQHF	TGCGCCAGCAGCCAATTACAGGGTCCTAGCAATCAGCCCCAGCATTTT
NA	TRBV14	TRBJ2-7	once	14	CASSRQGLFYEQYF	TGTGCCAGCAGCCGGCAGGGACTCTTTTACGAGCAGTACTTC
NA	TRBV30	TRBJ2-6	NA	12	CASPGVANVLTF	TGTGCCTCACCAGGGGTGGCCAACGTCCTGACTTTC
TRBD1	TRBV29-1	TRBJ2-7	NA	13	CSGVMTGDYEQYF	TGCAGCGGTGTTATGACAGGGGACTACGAGCAGTACTTC
NA	TRBV15	TRBJ2-5	once	15	CATSRVGWSQETQYF	TGTGCCACCAGCAGAGTCGGCTGGAGCCAAGAGACCCAGTACTTC
NA	TRBV5-1	TRBJ1-5	NA	14	CASSLEGEGQPQHF	TGCGCCAGCAGCTTGGAAGGGGAGGGGCAGCCCCAGCATTTT
TRBD1	TRBV7-8	TRBJ2-7	NA	15	CASSATTGGSYEQYF	TGTGCCAGCAGCGCAACGACAGGGGGAAGCTACGAGCAGTACTTC
TRBD1	TRBV6-6	TRBJ2-7	once	13	CATTGGIRYEQYF	TGTGCCACGACAGGGGGCATTAGGTACGAGCAGTACTTC